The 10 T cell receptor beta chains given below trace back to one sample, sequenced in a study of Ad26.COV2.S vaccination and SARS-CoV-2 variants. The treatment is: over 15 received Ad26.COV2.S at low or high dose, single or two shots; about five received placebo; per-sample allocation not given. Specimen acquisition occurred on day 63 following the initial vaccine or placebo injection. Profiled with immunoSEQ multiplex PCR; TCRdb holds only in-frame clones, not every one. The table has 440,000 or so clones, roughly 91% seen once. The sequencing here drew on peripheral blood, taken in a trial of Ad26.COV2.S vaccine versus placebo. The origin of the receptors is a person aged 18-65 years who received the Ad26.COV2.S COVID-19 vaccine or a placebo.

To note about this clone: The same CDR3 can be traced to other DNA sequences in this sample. The CDR3 spells CSARTGGTEAFF. As DNA, the CDR3 is TGCAGCGCCCGGACAGGGGGCACTGAAGCTTTCTTT. This chain links TRBV29-1 with TRBJ1-1; 10 nucleotides line up with TRBD1. Germline CDR1 reads SQVTM; CDR2 reads ANQGSEA. This CDR3 is built from 12 residues. The trim removed 7 bases at V and 4 bases at J, leaving 3 bases unmatched.

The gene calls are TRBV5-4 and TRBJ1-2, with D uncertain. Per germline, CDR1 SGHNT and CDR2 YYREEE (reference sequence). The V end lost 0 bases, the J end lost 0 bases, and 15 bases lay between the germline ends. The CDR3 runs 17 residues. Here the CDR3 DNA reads TGTGCCAGCAGCTTGGGGGTGGTGGGGAACGCTAACTATGGCTACACCTTC. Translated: CASSLGVVGNANYGYTF.

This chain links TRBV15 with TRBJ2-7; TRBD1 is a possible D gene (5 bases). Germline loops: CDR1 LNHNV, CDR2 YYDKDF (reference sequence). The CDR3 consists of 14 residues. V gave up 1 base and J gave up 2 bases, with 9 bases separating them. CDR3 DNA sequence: TGTGCCACCAGCAGAGTGGCAGGGACCTACGAGCAGTACTTC. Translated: CATSRVAGTYEQYF.

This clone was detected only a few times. In DNA, the CDR3 is TGTGCCAGCAGCTTAACAGCGGGCTATGGCTACACCTTC. The encoded protein is CASSLTAGYGYTF. V is TRBV7-9 and J is TRBJ1-2; D gene uncertain. Germline-derived CDR1 and CDR2 are SEHNR and FQNEAQ (reference sequence). The CDR3 totals 13 residues. V lost 2 bases and J 4 bases, leaving 8 bases between the germline ends.

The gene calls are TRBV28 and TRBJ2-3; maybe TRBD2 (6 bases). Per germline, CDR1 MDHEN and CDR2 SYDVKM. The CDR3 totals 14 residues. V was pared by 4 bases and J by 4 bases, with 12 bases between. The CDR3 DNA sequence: TGTGCCAGCAGTTCCGGGAGTGGATCAGATACGCAGTATTTT. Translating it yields CASSSGSGSDTQYF.

CDR3 sequence: CASSFGASASSYEQYF. CDR3 in DNA: TGTGCCAGCAGCTTCGGGGCTAGCGCGAGCTCCTACGAGCAGTACTTC. V and J are TRBV7-2 and TRBJ2-7, with D possibly being TRBD2 (6 bases). Germline-derived CDR1 and CDR2 are SGHTA and FQGNSA. V was trimmed by 3 bases and J by 0 bases, leaving 15 bases between them. This CDR3 has 16 residues. Based on the CDR3 plus reference TRBV7-2 and TRBJ2-7, the full variable domain is GAGVSQSPSNKVTEKGKDVELRCDPISGHTALYWYRQSLGQGLEFLIYFQGNSAPDKSGLPSDRFSAERTGGSVSTLTIQRTQQEDSAVYLCASSFGASASSYEQYFGPGTRLTVT.

CDR3 nucleotides: TGTGCCAGCAGTATAAGTACAGGGAACGGGGAGCTGTTTTTT. Translation gives CASSISTGNGELFF. The chain couples TRBV27 to TRBJ2-2; possible D gene TRBD1, 6 bases. V was clipped by 5 bases and J by 7 bases, with 14 bases between them. There are 14 residues in the CDR3. Per the germline V gene, CDR1 is MNHEY and CDR2 is SMNVEV (reference sequence).

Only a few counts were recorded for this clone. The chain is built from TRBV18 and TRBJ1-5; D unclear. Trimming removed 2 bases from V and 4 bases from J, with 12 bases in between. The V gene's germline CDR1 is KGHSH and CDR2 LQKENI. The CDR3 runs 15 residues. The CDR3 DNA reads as TGTGCCAGCTCACCAAATCCCGGAGAGAATCAGCCCCAGCATTTT. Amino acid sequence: CASSPNPGENQPQHF. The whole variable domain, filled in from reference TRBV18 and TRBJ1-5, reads NAGVMQNPRHLVRRRGQEARLRCSPMKGHSHVYWYRQLPEEGLKFMVYLQKENIIDESGMPKERFSAEFPKEGPSILRIQQVVRGDSAAYFCASSPNPGENQPQHFGDGTRLSIL.

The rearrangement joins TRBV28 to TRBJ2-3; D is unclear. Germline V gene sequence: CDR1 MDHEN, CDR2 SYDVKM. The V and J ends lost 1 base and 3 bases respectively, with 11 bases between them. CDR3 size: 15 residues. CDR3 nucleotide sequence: TGTGCCAGCAGTTTATTTGAACGTGGGACAGATACGCAGTATTTT. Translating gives CASSLFERGTDTQYF. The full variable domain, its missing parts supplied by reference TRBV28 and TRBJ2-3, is DVKVTQSSRYLVKRTGEKVFLECVQDMDHENMFWYRQDPGLGLRLIYFSYDVKMKEKGDIPEGYSVSREKKERFSLILESASTNQTSMYLCASSLFERGTDTQYFGPGTRLTVL.

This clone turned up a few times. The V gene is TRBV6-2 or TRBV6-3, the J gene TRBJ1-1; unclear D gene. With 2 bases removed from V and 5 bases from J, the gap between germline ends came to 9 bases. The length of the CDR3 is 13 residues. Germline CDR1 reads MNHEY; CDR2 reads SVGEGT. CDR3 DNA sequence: TGTGCCAGCAGTTACCGGGTTATAACTGAAGCTTTCTTT. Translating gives CASSYRVITEAFF.